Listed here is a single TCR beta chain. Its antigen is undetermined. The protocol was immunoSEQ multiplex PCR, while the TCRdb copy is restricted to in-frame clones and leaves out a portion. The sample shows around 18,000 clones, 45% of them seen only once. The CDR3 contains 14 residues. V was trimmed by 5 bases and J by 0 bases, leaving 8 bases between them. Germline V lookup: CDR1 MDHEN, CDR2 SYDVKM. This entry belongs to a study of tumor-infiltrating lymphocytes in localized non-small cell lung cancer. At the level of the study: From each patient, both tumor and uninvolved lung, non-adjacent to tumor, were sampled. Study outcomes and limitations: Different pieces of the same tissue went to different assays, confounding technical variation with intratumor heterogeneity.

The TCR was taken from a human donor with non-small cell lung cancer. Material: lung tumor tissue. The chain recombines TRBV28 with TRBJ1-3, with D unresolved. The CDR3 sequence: CASSSVFSGNTIYF. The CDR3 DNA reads TGTGCCAGCAGTAGTGTTTTCTCTGGAAACACCATATATTTT. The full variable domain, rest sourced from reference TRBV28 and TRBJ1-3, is DVKVTQSSRYLVKRTGEKVFLECVQDMDHENMFWYRQDPGLGLRLIYFSYDVKMKEKGDIPEGYSVSREKKERFSLILESASTNQTSMYLCASSSVFSGNTIYFGEGSWLTVV.